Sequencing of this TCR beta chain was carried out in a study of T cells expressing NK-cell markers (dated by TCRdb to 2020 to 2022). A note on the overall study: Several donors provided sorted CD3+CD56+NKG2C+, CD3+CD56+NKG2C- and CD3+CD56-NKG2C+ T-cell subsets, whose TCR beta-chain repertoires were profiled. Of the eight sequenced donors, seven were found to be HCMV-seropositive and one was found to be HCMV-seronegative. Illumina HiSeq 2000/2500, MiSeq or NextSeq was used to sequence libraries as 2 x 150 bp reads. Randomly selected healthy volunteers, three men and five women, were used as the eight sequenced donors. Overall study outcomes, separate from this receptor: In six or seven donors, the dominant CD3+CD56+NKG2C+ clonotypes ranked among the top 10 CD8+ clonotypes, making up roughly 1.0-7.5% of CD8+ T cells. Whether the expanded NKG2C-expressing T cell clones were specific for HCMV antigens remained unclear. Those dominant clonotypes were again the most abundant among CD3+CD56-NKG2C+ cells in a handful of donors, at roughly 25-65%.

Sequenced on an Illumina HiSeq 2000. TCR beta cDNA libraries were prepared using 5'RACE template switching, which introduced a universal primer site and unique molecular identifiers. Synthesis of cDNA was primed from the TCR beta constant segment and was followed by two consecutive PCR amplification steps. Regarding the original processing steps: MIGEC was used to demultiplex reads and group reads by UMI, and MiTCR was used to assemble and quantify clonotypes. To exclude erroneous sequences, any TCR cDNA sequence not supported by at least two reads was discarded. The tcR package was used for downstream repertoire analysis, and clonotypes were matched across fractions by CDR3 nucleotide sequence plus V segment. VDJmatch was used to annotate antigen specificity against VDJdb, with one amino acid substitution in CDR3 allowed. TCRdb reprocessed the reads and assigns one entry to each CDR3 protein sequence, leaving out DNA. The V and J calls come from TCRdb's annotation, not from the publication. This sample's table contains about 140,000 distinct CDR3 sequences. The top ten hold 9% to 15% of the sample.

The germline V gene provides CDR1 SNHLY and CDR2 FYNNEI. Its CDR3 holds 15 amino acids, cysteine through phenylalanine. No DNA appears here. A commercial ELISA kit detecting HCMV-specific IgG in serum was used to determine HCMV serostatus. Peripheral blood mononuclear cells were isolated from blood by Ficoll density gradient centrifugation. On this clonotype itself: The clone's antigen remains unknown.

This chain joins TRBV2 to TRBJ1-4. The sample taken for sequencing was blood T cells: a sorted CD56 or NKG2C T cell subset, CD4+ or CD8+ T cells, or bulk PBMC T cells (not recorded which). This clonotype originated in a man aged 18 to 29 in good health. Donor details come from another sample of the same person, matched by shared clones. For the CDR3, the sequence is CASSESAGQNEKLFF.